This T cell receptor beta chain originates from a study of low-dose radiotherapy and immunotherapy resistance in tumors. This CDR3 contains 16 residues. J was trimmed by 4 bases and V by 2 bases; bases with no gene match: 6. CDR1 is MNHEY, CDR2 SVGEGT, per germline. This clonotype was detected a few times. Alpha and beta chains were covered, as first-strand cDNA relied on TRAV- and TRBV-specific primers. The TCRs were subjected to amplification over 20 PCR cycles employing a constant-region primer in conjunction with a V-primer adapter. In vitro transcription served to amplify the mRNA that had been isolated. TCRdb ran MiXCR on the reads and lists one entry per CDR3 protein. The sample gives under 20,000 distinct CDR3 sequences, around 74% of which show up once; over 10% is in the top ten.

The rearrangement uses TRBV6-2 or TRBV6-3 and TRBJ2-7, with 12 bases identical to TRBD2. This TCR came from a human donor with advanced metastatic prostate, ovarian, gallbladder or colorectal cancer (not recorded which). This table probably holds off-target reads from a library built for another chain. The CDR3 spells CASSYDGTSGPYEQYF. For the CDR3, the DNA is TGTGCCAGCAGTTACGATGGGACTAGCGGGCCTTACGAGCAGTACTTC.